The 15 T cell receptor beta chains below come from one sample, sequenced in a study of OX40 agonist ivuxolimab in advanced cancers. TCRdb's copy holds only in-frame clones and misses some; the assay was immunoSEQ multiplex PCR. The data show about 60,000 clones, roughly four fifths seen once. Sequenced material: CD4+ or CD8+ T cells sorted from blood, taken in a trial of the OX40 agonist ivuxolimab. Source of these receptors: an adult with an advanced solid tumor such as melanoma, head and neck, liver or kidney cancer.

This rearrangement joins TRBV2 to TRBJ2-3; 7 bases fit TRBD2. The CDR3 runs to 16 residues. V was clipped by 1 base and J by 2 bases; unmatched bases: 6. Germline V gene sequence: CDR1 SNHLY, CDR2 FYNNEI. The CDR3 here is CASSEGGGSYTDTQYF. CDR3 nucleotide sequence: TGTGCCAGCAGTGAAGGGGGCGGGAGCTACACAGATACGCAGTATTTT.

The chain recombines TRBV7-9 with TRBJ1-4; 8 nucleotides line up with TRBD1. The CDR3 runs to 14 residues. V was pared by 1 base and J by 8 bases, with 3 bases of the junction left unmatched. The germline gives CDR1 SEHNR, CDR2 FQNEAQ (reference sequence). The CDR3 here is CASSLVQGGEKLFF. The DNA of the CDR3 is TGTGCCAGCAGCTTAGTACAGGGGGGAGAAAAACTGTTTTTT.

This chain connects TRBV5-1 to TRBJ2-3; possibly TRBD2 for D (6 bases). Between the trimmed V and J ends, which lost 0 bases and 4 bases, there was a span of 15 bases. Germline V gives CDR1 SGHRS, CDR2 YFSETQ. CDR3 size: 16 residues. This chain's CDR3 is CASSLGGSSGADTQYF. DNA for the CDR3: TGCGCCAGCAGCTTGGGGGGGAGTAGCGGCGCAGATACGCAGTATTTT.

The rearrangement joins TRBV27 to TRBJ2-1, with unresolved D. CDR1 is MNHEY and CDR2 is SMNVEV in the germline V gene (reference sequence). V lost 5 bases and J 7 bases, leaving 9 bases between the germline ends. There are 12 residues in the CDR3. CDR3 residues: CASSPVGNEQFF. In nucleotides, the CDR3 is TGTGCCAGCAGTCCTGTGGGTAATGAGCAGTTCTTC.

The chain couples TRBV6-5 to TRBJ2-2; possible D gene TRBD1, 5 bases. Germline CDR1 reads MNHEY; CDR2 reads SVGAGI. Trimming removed 7 bases at V and 6 bases at J, with 15 bases between. The CDR3 covers 14 residues. CDR3 bases: TGTGCCAGCACACAAACAGGCGAGCCCGGGGAGCTGTTTTTT. Amino acids: CASTQTGEPGELFF.

V is TRBV19 and J is TRBJ2-2, with D tentatively TRBD2 (6 bases). CDR3 length: 16 amino acids. Germline CDR1 reads LNHDA; CDR2 reads SQIVND (reference sequence). The V and J ends lost 6 bases and 2 bases respectively, with 16 bases between them. DNA for the CDR3: TGTGCCAGTAGACTCGAGGGCGGACTAAACACCGGGGAGCTGTTTTTT. It translates to CASRLEGGLNTGELFF.

The J gene is TRBJ2-1, the V gene TRBV10-1; D is perhaps TRBD1 or TRBD2 (6 bases each). Germline V gene lookup returns CDR1 WNHNN and CDR2 SYGVQD (reference sequence). V was cut by 4 bases and J by 8 bases, with 18 bases left in between. CDR3 length: 15 residues. CDR3 amino acids: CASSVSLAPGDEQFF. In DNA form, the CDR3 reads TGCGCCAGCAGTGTGTCGCTAGCGCCAGGGGATGAGCAGTTCTTC.

V usage is TRBV28 and J usage is TRBJ1-2; tentative D call: TRBD1 (5 bases). Germline V lookup: CDR1 MDHEN, CDR2 SYDVKM. The CDR3 sequence is 15 residues long. Between the trimmed V and J ends, which lost 6 bases and 4 bases, there was a span of 18 bases. The CDR3 DNA is TGTGCCAGCAGCTTTGGGTCAGGGTCATTCTATGGCTACACCTTC. This encodes CASSFGSGSFYGYTF.

The chain recombines TRBV7-9 with TRBJ2-5; the match to TRBD1 covers 7 bases. V lost 6 bases, J lost 1 base, and 5 bases stayed unmatched. CDR1 SEHNR and CDR2 FQNEAQ come from the germline V gene (reference sequence). The CDR3 contains 14 residues. The CDR3 DNA sequence: TGTGCCAGCAGGACGGGACAGCTCCAAGAGACCCAGTACTTC. It yields the protein CASRTGQLQETQYF.

This chain links TRBV5-6 with TRBJ2-2; TRBD2 might be the D (6 bases). Trimming took off 3 bases at V and 2 bases at J, with 11 bases between the two ends. Looked up from germline, CDR1 is SGHDT and CDR2 is YYEEEE. CDR3 length: 15 residues. The CDR3 here is CASSWLARNTGELFF. The CDR3 DNA reads as TGTGCCAGCAGCTGGCTAGCGAGAAACACCGGGGAGCTGTTTTTT.

The rearrangement links TRBV25-1 to TRBJ2-1; 13 bases align to TRBD2. The V gene's germline CDR1 is MGHDK and CDR2 SYGVNS. Trimming removed 9 bases from V and 4 bases from J; junction bases left unmatched: 9. This CDR3 comprises 16 residues. The CDR3 spells CASGTSGIRVYNEQFF. The DNA of the CDR3 is TGTGCCAGTGGGACTAGCGGGATTCGGGTGTACAATGAGCAGTTCTTC. The full variable domain, with the rest looked up from reference TRBV25-1 and TRBJ2-1, is EADIYQTPRYLVIGTGKKITLECSQTMGHDKMYWYQQDPGMELHLIHYSYGVNSTEKGDLSSESTVSRIRTEHFPLTLESARPSHTSQYLCASGTSGIRVYNEQFFGPGTRLTVL.

This clone was detected only once. The J gene is TRBJ1-5, the V gene TRBV4-2, with D hard to call. Trimming removed 0 bases at V and 5 bases at J, with 11 bases between. The germline CDR1 and CDR2 sequences are LGHNA and YNFKEQ. The CDR3 extends over 15 amino acids. The CDR3 sequence is CASSQDLAGYQPQHF. As DNA, the CDR3 is TGTGCCAGCAGCCAAGACTTAGCGGGATATCAGCCCCAGCATTTT.

The gene calls are TRBV5-1 and TRBJ2-7, with unresolved D. Germline V gene data show CDR1 as SGHRS and CDR2 as YFSETQ. CDR3 length: 16 residues. Trimming took 4 bases from V and 5 from J, leaving 22 bases between them. The CDR3 DNA reads as TGCGCCAGCAGCACCCGCACCCGGACCCAGGTCAACGAGCAGTACTTC. It yields the protein CASSTRTRTQVNEQYF.

In its sample, this clone was seen once. The chain uses TRBV7-9 and TRBJ2-2; no reliable D call. CDR3 size: 14 residues. V lost 1 base to trimming and J lost 1 base, with 4 bases between them. Germline V gene data show CDR1 as SEHNR and CDR2 as FQNEAQ (reference sequence). Here the CDR3 reads CASSLVLNTGELFF. In DNA form, the CDR3 reads TGTGCCAGCAGCTTAGTTTTGAACACCGGGGAGCTGTTTTTT.

The CDR3 sequence: CATSGPGTGGSPATEKLFF. CDR3 nucleotide sequence: TGTGCCACCAGCGGACCCGGTACAGGGGGTTCACCGGCTACTGAAAAACTGTTTTTT. The gene calls are TRBV15 and TRBJ1-4, with TRBD1 matching over 8 bases. The CDR3 spans 19 residues. V lost 5 bases, J lost 7 bases, and 21 bases stayed unmatched. Germline CDR1 is LNHNV and CDR2 is YYDKDF (reference sequence).